These 11 T cell receptor beta chains came from one sample sequenced in a study of T cell changes during pregnancy in multiple sclerosis. TCRdb's copy holds only in-frame clones and misses some; the assay was immunoSEQ multiplex PCR. The data show around 100,000 clones, with more than 85% seen just once and approximately 1.4% held by the top ten. The sample in question was peripheral blood, obtained in the third trimester of pregnancy. The receptors here all came from a female donor with multiple sclerosis, enrolled in a pregnancy study.

The V and J genes are TRBV4-1 and TRBJ2-7, with 8 bases identical to TRBD1. This CDR3 has 15 amino acids. Germline CDR1 and CDR2: MGHRA and YSYEKL. The V segment lost 0 bases and the J segment 6 bases; nucleotides outside the gene matches: 7. The CDR3 nucleotides are TGCGCCAGCAGCCAAGATCAGGGGGCGCTAGGCGAGCAGTACTTC. This sequence encodes CASSQDQGALGEQYF.

The chain links TRBV5-4 to TRBJ2-7, with D perhaps TRBD1 (6 bases). The V end lost 1 base, the J end lost 2 bases, and 13 bases lay between the germline ends. Germline loops: CDR1 SGHNT, CDR2 YYREEE (reference sequence). CDR3 length: 15 residues. The CDR3 protein is CASSLPGALTYEQYF. Written as DNA, the CDR3 is TGTGCCAGCAGCTTGCCAGGGGCTCTTACCTACGAGCAGTACTTC. The whole variable domain, remainder taken from reference TRBV5-4 and TRBJ2-7, is ETGVTQSPTHLIKTRGQQVTLRCSSQSGHNTVSWYQQALGQGPQFIFQYYREEENGRGNFPPRFSGLQFPNYSSELNVNALELDDSALYLCASSLPGALTYEQYFGPGTRLTVT.

CDR3 in amino acids: CSLNLGGGELFF. The CDR3 bases are TGCAGCCTAAATTTAGGCGGCGGGGAGCTGTTTTTT. This sequence joins TRBV29-1 and TRBJ2-2; D is uncertain. Deletions cut 8 bases from V and 7 bases from J, with 14 bases between. The CDR3 consists of 12 residues. The germline CDR1 and CDR2 sequences are SQVTM and ANQGSEA.

This clone was counted a single time. This sequence joins TRBV18 and TRBJ1-1, with D uncertain. V lost 4 bases, J lost 8 bases, and 8 bases lay in between. CDR1 KGHSH and CDR2 LQKENI come from the germline V gene. There are 11 residues in the CDR3. CDR3 in amino acids: CASSLNYEAFF. The CDR3 DNA is TGTGCCAGCTCACTAAACTACGAAGCTTTCTTT.

As DNA, the CDR3 is TGTGCCTCCTCTGGCGGGAGGGCCCGATACAATGAGCAGTTCTTC. This gives the protein CASSGGRARYNEQFF. The chain combines TRBV30 with TRBJ2-1; 9 bases agree with TRBD2. V shed 7 bases, J shed 4 bases, and the junction held 11 bases outside the gene matches. CDR3 length equals 15 residues. From germline, CDR1 is GTSNPN and CDR2 SVGIG (reference sequence).

V is TRBV5-5 and J is TRBJ1-1, with unresolved D. Germline V CDR1 and CDR2: SGHKS, YYEKEE (reference sequence). The CDR3 has 15 amino acids. The V end lost 6 bases, the J end lost 1 base, and 16 bases lay between the germline ends. Here the CDR3 reads CASNKRGGGNTEAFF. The CDR3, as DNA: TGTGCCAGCAACAAAAGAGGAGGTGGGAACACTGAAGCTTTCTTT.

This rearrangement joins TRBV19 to TRBJ2-1; 12 nucleotides line up with TRBD2. With V trimmed by 3 bases and J by 7 bases, 7 bases remained unmatched. CDR3 length equals 16 residues. CDR1 and CDR2 from the germline V gene are LNHDA and SQIVND (reference sequence). The CDR3 protein is CASSIALAGGQNEQFF. Here the CDR3 DNA reads TGTGCCAGTAGTATCGCCCTAGCGGGGGGGCAGAATGAGCAGTTCTTC.

This sequence joins TRBV6-5 and TRBJ2-7; no clear D gene. V was cut by 2 bases and J by 2 bases, with 10 bases left in between. CDR1 is MNHEY and CDR2 is SVGAGI in the germline V gene. The length of the CDR3 is 14 residues. CDR3 DNA: TGTGCCAGCAGTTACAGTCGAGAACCCTACGAGCAGTACTTC. It specifies CASSYSREPYEQYF.

The genes are TRBV10-3 and TRBJ2-7, with 10 bases that match TRBD1. The CDR3 totals 13 residues. The V segment lost 4 bases and the J segment 5 bases; nucleotides outside the gene matches: 2. The germline gives CDR1 ENHRY, CDR2 SYGVKD. CDR3 sequence: CAISAGTGDEQYF. CDR3 nucleotide sequence: TGTGCCATCAGTGCCGGGACAGGGGACGAGCAGTACTTC.

This chain joins TRBV27 and TRBJ1-4, with 11 bases fitting TRBD1. The CDR3 is 15 amino acids. Germline values: CDR1 MNHEY, CDR2 SMNVEV (reference sequence). V trimming: 5 bases; J trimming: 8 bases; junction bases outside the gene matches: 7. Written as DNA, the CDR3 is TGTGCCAGCAGTGTCACCGGGGACAGGGGGGAAAAACTGTTTTTT. Protein product: CASSVTGDRGEKLFF.

This clone showed up just once. The chain joins TRBV27 to TRBJ1-1; D gene ambiguous. Germline-derived CDR1 and CDR2 are MNHEY and SMNVEV (reference sequence). Trimming took 2 bases from V and 3 from J, leaving 7 bases between them. The CDR3 loop spans 13 amino acids. This chain's CDR3 is CASSLGGHTEAFF. In DNA form, the CDR3 reads TGTGCCAGCAGTTTAGGAGGGCACACTGAAGCTTTCTTT.